Listed below are T cell receptor beta chains from one sample, sequenced in a study of T cell changes during pregnancy in multiple sclerosis. The protocol was immunoSEQ multiplex PCR, while the TCRdb copy is restricted to in-frame clones and leaves out a portion. The sample consists of some 33,000 clones, about 89% of them appearing once. The specimen was CD8+ T cells from peripheral blood mononuclear cells, collected in the third trimester of pregnancy. Source of these receptors: a female donor with multiple sclerosis, enrolled in a pregnancy study. The conserved cysteine and the conserved F or W are not part of the CDR3 here. For some rows the clone size is stated as once, few or many, or as a class when expanded; others skip it.

clone size	J gene	V gene	CDR3 protein
once	TRBJ2-7	TRBV7-8	ASSPTGLKEQY
NA	TRBJ2-2	TRBV2	ASSEERAGELF
NA	TRBJ2-7	TRBV2	ATSRGHGYEQY
NA	TRBJ1-4	TRBV30	AWSGKAPAVATNEKLF
NA	TRBJ2-7	TRBV9	ASSVGQGGEQY
NA	TRBJ2-6	TRBV7-8	ASSIYMGLAGVSGANVLT
NA	TRBJ1-2	TRBV5-1	ASSYRGTGGYGYT
NA	TRBJ2-1	TRBV7-6	ASSLKGREPSSYNEQF
once	TRBJ2-2	TRBV9	ASSVRDRATGELF
once	TRBJ2-1	TRBV11-2	ASSLGGLAHYNEQF
NA	TRBJ2-1	TRBV27	ASSFGRADEQF
NA	TRBJ1-1	TRBV7-6	ASSLAGGQAEAF
NA	TRBJ2-3	TRBV7-2	ASSPLGGRGDTQY
NA	TRBJ2-3	TRBV15	ATSPVGTSGGVSTDTQY
NA	TRBJ2-7	TRBV9	ASSIGGTAYEQY
NA	TRBJ2-7	TRBV5-1	ASREGGGRTYEQY
NA	TRBJ2-7	TRBV28	ASSLSRGAGSYEQY
NA	TRBJ1-6	TRBV5-6	ASSYLGTVPSSYNSPLH
NA	TRBJ2-1	TRBV4-1	ASSRGQGITNEQF
once	TRBJ1-1	TRBV9	ASSAPGDTEAF
NA	TRBJ2-5	TRBV30	AWRISGTTPGTQY
NA	TRBJ2-1	TRBV2	ASKKHRGPTYNEQF
NA	TRBJ1-1	TRBV30	AWRIGVSTEAF
NA	TRBJ2-2	TRBV9	ASSVAYKVANTGELF
NA	TRBJ1-2	TRBV27	ATQGENYGYT
NA	TRBJ2-1	TRBV7-9	ASSFPGGSYNEQF
NA	TRBJ1-3	TRBV6-5	ATRTVYSGNTIY
NA	TRBJ2-1	TRBV27	ASSFGTGGNNEQF
NA	TRBJ2-7	TRBV7-9	ASSPEQEYYEQY
NA	TRBJ2-3	TRBV4-1	ASGGADDTQY
NA	TRBJ1-5	TRBV6-5	ASSQDRFALESQH
NA	TRBJ2-1	TRBV28	ASIKESGPFYNEQF
NA	TRBJ1-4	TRBV27	ASSLGGRVSEKLF
NA	TRBJ2-3	TRBV5-8	ASRPGNTQY
NA	TRBJ2-1	TRBV7-9	ASSFGQGMDNEQF
NA	TRBJ1-1	TRBV27	ASSTWMQGNTEAF
NA	TRBJ1-5	TRBV27	ASSDRVSQPQH
NA	TRBJ2-3	TRBV21-1	ASTDRVHLPDTQY
few	TRBJ1-2	TRBV27	ASSPGQKSGYT
NA	TRBJ2-4	TRBV27	ASSLQKGQGVIQY
many	TRBJ2-3	TRBV7-3	ASSQDRGGADTQY